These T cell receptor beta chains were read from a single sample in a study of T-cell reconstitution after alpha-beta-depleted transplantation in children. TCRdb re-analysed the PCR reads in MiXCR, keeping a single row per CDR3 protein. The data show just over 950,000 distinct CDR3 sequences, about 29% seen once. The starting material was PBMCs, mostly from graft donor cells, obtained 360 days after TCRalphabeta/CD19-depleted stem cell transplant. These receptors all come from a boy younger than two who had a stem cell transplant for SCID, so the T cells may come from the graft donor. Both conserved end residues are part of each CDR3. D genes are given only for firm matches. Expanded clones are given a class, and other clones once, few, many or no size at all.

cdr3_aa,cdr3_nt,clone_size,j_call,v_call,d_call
CASDTWTVDDNEQFF,TGTGCCAGCGACACCTGGACAGTAGATGACAATGAGCAGTTCTTC,-,TRBJ2-1,TRBV5-6,-
CATSDRAGNQPQHF,TGTGCCACCAGCGATCGGGCAGGCAATCAGCCCCAGCATTTT,few,TRBJ1-5,TRBV24-1,-
CAISGRLAGVGYEQYF,TGTGCCATCAGTGGGAGGCTAGCGGGGGTCGGCTACGAGCAGTACTTC,few,TRBJ2-7,TRBV10-3,TRBD2
CASSFVQDYGYTF,TGTGCCAGCAGTTTCGTCCAGGACTATGGCTACACCTTC,few,TRBJ1-2,TRBV12-3/TRBV12-4,-
CASSARAGTGTYEQYF,TGTGCCAGCAGCGCGCGGGCGGGGACTGGAACCTACGAGCAGTACTTC,-,TRBJ2-7,TRBV2,-
CATSDPARTDTQYF,TGTGCCACCAGTGATCCCGCTCGCACAGATACGCAGTATTTT,-,TRBJ2-3,TRBV24-1,-
CASSFARTDAQYF,TGTGCCAGCAGTTTTGCACGGACAGATGCGCAGTATTTT,few,TRBJ2-3,TRBV27,-
CASSQVYTNYGYTF,TGCGCCAGCAGCCAGGTGTATACTAACTATGGCTACACCTTC,few,TRBJ1-2,TRBV4-1,-
CASSLVPGNELNEQFF,TGCGCCAGCAGCTTGGTTCCTGGAAATGAGTTAAATGAGCAGTTCTTC,-,TRBJ2-1,TRBV5-1,-
CASSQAGTSGTHPGEQFF,TGTGCCAGCAGCCAAGCGGGGACTAGCGGGACCCACCCGGGGGAGCAGTTCTTC,-,TRBJ2-1,TRBV3-1,TRBD2
CASSYYSRQWSPLHF,TGTGCCAGCAGTTACTACTCTCGGCAGTGGTCACCCCTCCACTTT,few,TRBJ1-6,TRBV6-5,-
CASSLKFGQNTGELFF,TGCGCCAGCAGCTTGAAATTCGGACAGAACACCGGGGAGCTGTTTTTT,-,TRBJ2-2,TRBV5-1,-
CASSPLGGLNNQPQHF,TGTGCCAGCAGTCCCCTGGGGGGGCTAAACAATCAGCCCCAGCATTTT,-,TRBJ1-5,TRBV27,-
CASSPLRNTEAFF,TGTGCCAGCTCACCACTACGGAACACTGAAGCTTTCTTT,-,TRBJ1-1,TRBV18,-
CASSYGSQETQYF,TGTGCCAGCAGTTATGGGTCCCAAGAGACCCAGTACTTC,-,TRBJ2-5,TRBV6-5,-
CASSEGLGRGTDTQYF,TGCGCCAGCAGCGAAGGCTTAGGAAGAGGCACAGATACGCAGTATTTT,many,TRBJ2-3,TRBV4-3,-
CASSESGLAGHTGELFF,TGCGCCAGCAGTGAGTCGGGGCTAGCGGGGCACACCGGGGAGCTGTTTTTT,-,TRBJ2-2,TRBV10-2,TRBD2
CASTRGTGFSYGYTF,TGTGCCAGCACCAGGGGGACAGGGTTTAGCTATGGCTACACCTTC,few,TRBJ1-2,TRBV12-3/TRBV12-4,TRBD1